These T cell receptor beta chains were read from a single sample in a study of response to subunit inactivated influenza vaccine. TCRdb ran MiXCR on the RT-PCR reads and lists one entry per CDR3 protein. The repertoire holds 700,000 to 900,000 distinct CDR3 sequences, with 21% as singletons. Sample: PBMCs from blood, taken 5 days after vaccination. These receptors were obtained from a middle-aged man who received an inactivated influenza vaccine. Each CDR3 is given with its conserved first and last residue. The D gene is left open where the match is weak. Only part of the rows carry a size: once, few, many, or a class if the clone is expanded.

d_call	v_call	clone_size	j_call	cdr3_aa	cdr3_nt
-	TRBV20-1	few	TRBJ2-3	CSVYRVTDTQYF	TGCAGTGTTTATCGAGTCACAGATACGCAGTATTTT
TRBD2	TRBV29-1	many	TRBJ2-3	CSVLGTSGGRTDTQYF	TGCAGCGTGTTAGGGACTAGCGGGGGCCGCACAGATACGCAGTATTTT
-	TRBV20-1	many	TRBJ1-2	CSARDTSVGYTF	TGCAGTGCTAGAGATACGAGCGTAGGCTACACCTTC
-	TRBV6-6	-	TRBJ2-7	CASSYGLSEQYF	TGTGCCAGCAGTTACGGGCTCTCCGAGCAGTACTTC
-	TRBV7-9	many	TRBJ1-1	CASSLLGEETFF	TGTGCCAGCAGCTTGCTAGGGGAGGAAACTTTCTTT
TRBD2	TRBV18	few	TRBJ2-3	CASSPPGGAITDTQYF	TGTGCCAGCTCACCACCGGGAGGGGCCATCACAGATACGCAGTATTTT
TRBD2	TRBV6-1	-	TRBJ2-1	CASTLAGYQDEQFF	TGTGCCAGCACACTAGCGGGGTATCAGGATGAGCAGTTCTTC
-	TRBV11-2	few	TRBJ2-7	CASSDATSGTSGSYEQYF	TGTGCCAGCAGCGATGCAACATCCGGGACATCTGGCTCCTACGAGCAGTACTTC
-	TRBV29-1	few	TRBJ2-7	CSVVTVDSGAYEQYF	TGCAGCGTTGTGACAGTGGACAGTGGGGCCTACGAGCAGTACTTC
TRBD2	TRBV4-1	-	TRBJ2-3	CASSQEVTSGGATDTQYF	TGCGCCAGCAGCCAAGAAGTAACTAGCGGGGGGGCGACAGATACGCAGTATTTT
-	TRBV5-6	few	TRBJ2-5	CASSPPGIEETQYF	TGTGCCAGCAGCCCCCCCGGGATCGAAGAGACCCAGTACTTC
TRBD1	TRBV5-5	-	TRBJ2-7	CASSYDRGLYEQYF	TGTGCCAGCAGCTATGACAGGGGGCTGTACGAGCAGTACTTC
-	TRBV20-1	-	TRBJ2-3	CSAIVANTDTQYF	TGCAGTGCTATAGTCGCAAACACAGATACGCAGTATTTT
-	TRBV15	-	TRBJ2-5	CATSRRQMETQYF	TGTGCCACCAGCCGCAGGCAGATGGAGACCCAGTACTTC
-	TRBV5-6	-	TRBJ1-5	CASSFRRGIQPQHF	TGTGCCAGCAGTTTCCGCCGGGGGATTCAGCCCCAGCATTTT
TRBD2	TRBV4-2	-	TRBJ2-1	CASSQGPGTSGSYEQFF	TGTGCCAGCAGCCAAGGCCCCGGGACTAGCGGGAGCTATGAGCAGTTCTTC
-	TRBV4-3	-	TRBJ2-4	CASSQASGVNIQYF	TGCGCCAGCAGCCAAGCTTCAGGGGTCAACATTCAGTACTTC
-	TRBV6-5	-	TRBJ1-5	CASSSRHSNQPQHF	TGTGCCAGCAGTTCCCGGCATAGCAATCAGCCCCAGCATTTT
-	TRBV12-3/TRBV12-4	few	TRBJ1-1	CASTILKNTEAFF	TGTGCCAGCACCATACTGAAGAACACTGAAGCTTTCTTT
-	TRBV12-3/TRBV12-4	few	TRBJ1-6	CASSFLEGGSPLHF	TGTGCCAGCAGTTTCCTTGAAGGTGGTTCACCCCTCCACTTT
-	TRBV2	-	TRBJ2-7	CASSGIRAYEQYF	TGTGCCAGCAGTGGTATCAGAGCCTACGAGCAGTACTTC
-	TRBV10-2	-	TRBJ2-7	CASRPGTSYEQYF	TGCGCCAGCAGGCCCGGGACCTCCTACGAGCAGTACTTC
-	TRBV28	few	TRBJ2-7	CASSSVRYEQYF	TGTGCCAGCAGTTCGGTACGGTACGAGCAGTACTTC
-	TRBV6-2/TRBV6-3	-	TRBJ1-2	CASSHQRGSYTF	TGTGCCAGCAGTCACCAGCGGGGAAGCTACACCTTC
-	TRBV12-3/TRBV12-4	-	TRBJ1-2	CASSSAGNYGYTF	TGTGCCAGCAGTTCGGCAGGGAACTATGGCTACACCTTC
TRBD1	TRBV20-1	-	TRBJ2-7	CSATGQGSYEQYF	TGCAGTGCTACGGGACAGGGATCCTACGAGCAGTACTTC
TRBD1	TRBV12-3/TRBV12-4	-	TRBJ1-5	CASSLLVLLRRQGANNQPQHF	TGTGCCAGCAGTTTACTGGTTCTACTACGTCGACAGGGGGCGAACAATCAGCCCCAGCATTTT
-	TRBV10-3	many	TRBJ1-5	CAIGGNQPQHF	TGTGCCATCGGGGGAAATCAGCCCCAGCATTTT
TRBD2	TRBV20-1	few	TRBJ2-5	CSARRSSGGETQYF	TGCAGTGCTAGACGGAGTAGCGGGGGGGAGACCCAGTACTTC
TRBD1	TRBV18	-	TRBJ2-5	CASSSGQGGSETQYF	TGTGCCAGCTCATCAGGACAGGGTGGTTCGGAGACCCAGTACTTC
TRBD2	TRBV7-6	few	TRBJ2-1	CASSSIAGPSYNEQFF	TGTGCCAGCAGCTCGATAGCGGGACCCTCCTACAATGAGCAGTTCTTC
-	TRBV10-3	few	TRBJ2-3	CAISSVTDTQYF	TGTGCCATCTCTAGCGTCACAGATACGCAGTATTTT
TRBD1	TRBV7-9	-	TRBJ1-6	CASSLRDRITNSPLHF	TGTGCCAGCAGCTTAAGGGACAGAATCACGAATTCACCCCTCCACTTT
-	TRBV11-2	few	TRBJ1-2	CASSLGASGTNYGYTF	TGTGCCAGCAGCTTAGGCGCCTCCGGGACAAACTATGGCTACACCTTC
-	TRBV6-5	-	TRBJ2-7	CASSYSPLSRGPFYEQYF	TGTGCCAGCAGTTACTCCCCTCTGAGCAGGGGCCCTTTCTACGAGCAGTACTTC
-	TRBV4-3	-	TRBJ1-6	CASSQVGAGDSPLHF	TGCGCCAGCAGCCAAGTGGGGGCAGGGGATTCACCCCTCCACTTT
TRBD1	TRBV10-1	few	TRBJ2-3	CASSVRTGGSDTQYF	TGCGCCAGCAGTGTGAGGACAGGGGGCTCAGATACGCAGTATTTT
TRBD2	TRBV9	few	TRBJ2-1	CASSQQTGLAGFVGDEQFF	TGTGCCAGCAGCCAACAGACAGGGCTAGCGGGATTCGTTGGGGATGAGCAGTTCTTC
-	TRBV28	few	TRBJ1-4	CASTPTRTKHEKLFF	TGTGCCAGCACCCCAACGAGGACGAAACATGAAAAACTGTTTTTT
TRBD2	TRBV11-2	few	TRBJ2-3	CASSLSHFGAGGATDTQYF	TGTGCCAGCAGCTTAAGTCACTTCGGCGCGGGAGGGGCCACAGATACGCAGTATTTT
-	TRBV7-2	few	TRBJ2-7	CASSIRGAMEGYEQYF	TGTGCCAGCAGCATTAGGGGGGCTATGGAAGGCTACGAGCAGTACTTC
TRBD1	TRBV29-1	few	TRBJ2-1	CSVTGTGNNEQFF	TGCAGCGTAACCGGGACAGGGAACAATGAGCAGTTCTTC
TRBD2	TRBV7-2	-	TRBJ2-5	CASSLASGRQETQYF	TGTGCCAGCAGCTTAGCGAGCGGGAGGCAAGAGACCCAGTACTTC
-	TRBV28	-	TRBJ2-3	CASSSLLGSSSTDTQYF	TGTGCCAGCAGTTCATTGTTGGGGAGTTCTAGCACAGATACGCAGTATTTT
TRBD2	TRBV6-4	few	TRBJ2-2	CASSPDAWRGTGELFF	TGTGCCAGCAGTCCCGACGCGTGGCGGGGGACCGGGGAGCTGTTTTTT
TRBD2	TRBV28	-	TRBJ2-7	CASSSSGLAGEQYF	TGTGCCAGCAGTTCCTCCGGACTAGCAGGCGAGCAGTACTTC
TRBD2	TRBV11-2	few	TRBJ2-1	CASSSRGGRLAGGPLDEQFF	TGTGCCAGCAGCTCTAGGGGGGGGCGACTAGCGGGAGGGCCATTGGATGAGCAGTTCTTC
-	TRBV6-2/TRBV6-3	-	TRBJ2-7	CASRKTAGPYEQYF	TGTGCCAGCAGAAAGACAGCCGGACCCTACGAGCAGTACTTC
-	TRBV3-1	-	TRBJ1-1	CASSPRPMMNTEAFF	TGTGCCAGCAGCCCTCGACCGATGATGAACACTGAAGCTTTCTTT
-	TRBV9	-	TRBJ2-1	CASSKKGNEQFF	TGTGCCAGCAGCAAGAAGGGGAATGAGCAGTTCTTC
-	TRBV13	-	TRBJ2-1	CASMGGQPNNEQFF	TGTGCCAGCATGGGGGGACAACCAAACAATGAGCAGTTCTTC
-	TRBV5-1	many	TRBJ2-1	CASSLYDWSSYNEQFF	TGCGCCAGCAGCTTGTACGACTGGAGCTCCTACAATGAGCAGTTCTTC